This T cell receptor (beta chain) was recovered during a study of shared clonotypes between healthy human individuals. Study-wide results and limits: Approximately 5.3% was the fraction of naive CD4 clonotypes found shared across several donors.

Trimming removed 9 bases from V and 6 bases from J; junction bases left unmatched: 8. Per the germline V gene, CDR1 is LNHDA and CDR2 is SQIVND (reference sequence). This CDR3 has 13 residues. As regards this clone: What it recognizes is unknown.

Generated by immunoSEQ multiplex PCR, the TCRdb table keeps only in-frame clones and is missing some. Among 2 million to 2.5 million clones, approximately 96% were seen once, and the ten largest hold around 0.13%. This TCR came from a man younger than 30 in good health. Sequencing used naive CD4+ T cells sorted from blood. The subset was: CD45RA+ positively selected. V is TRBV19 and J is TRBJ1-5; 7 nucleotides line up with TRBD1. The CDR3 spells CASSDRPSQPQHF. CDR3 nucleotides: TGTGCCAGCTCGGACAGGCCCAGTCAGCCCCAGCATTTT.